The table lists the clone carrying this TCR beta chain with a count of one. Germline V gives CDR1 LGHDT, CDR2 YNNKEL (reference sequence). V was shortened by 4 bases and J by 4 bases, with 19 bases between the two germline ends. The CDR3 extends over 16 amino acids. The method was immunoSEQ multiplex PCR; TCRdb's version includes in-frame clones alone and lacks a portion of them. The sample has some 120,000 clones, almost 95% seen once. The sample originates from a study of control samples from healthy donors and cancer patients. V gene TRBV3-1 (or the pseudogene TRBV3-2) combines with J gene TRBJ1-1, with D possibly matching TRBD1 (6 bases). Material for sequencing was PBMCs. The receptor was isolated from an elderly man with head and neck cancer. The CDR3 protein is CASSPPGAKRGTEAFF. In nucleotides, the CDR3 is TGTGCCAGCAGCCCGCCAGGGGCCAAACGGGGCACTGAAGCTTTCTTT.